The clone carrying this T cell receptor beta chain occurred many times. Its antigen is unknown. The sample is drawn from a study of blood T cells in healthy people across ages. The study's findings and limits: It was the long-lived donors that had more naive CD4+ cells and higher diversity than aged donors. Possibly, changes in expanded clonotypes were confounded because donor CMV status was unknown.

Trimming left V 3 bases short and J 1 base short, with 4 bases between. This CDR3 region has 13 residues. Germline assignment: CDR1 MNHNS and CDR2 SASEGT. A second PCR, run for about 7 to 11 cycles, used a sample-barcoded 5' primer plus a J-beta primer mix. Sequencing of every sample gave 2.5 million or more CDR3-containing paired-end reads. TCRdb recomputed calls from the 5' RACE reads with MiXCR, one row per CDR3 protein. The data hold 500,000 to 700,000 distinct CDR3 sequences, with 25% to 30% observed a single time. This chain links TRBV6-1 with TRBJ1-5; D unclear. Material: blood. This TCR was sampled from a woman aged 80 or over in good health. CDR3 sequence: CASSDGSNQPQHF. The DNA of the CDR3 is TGTGCCAGCAGTGATGGGAGCAATCAGCCCCAGCATTTT.